This TCR beta chain was captured in a study of blood T cell repertoires in COVID-19 (dated by TCRdb to 2018 to 2021). About the investigation overall: Samples from collaborators originated in the United States, Italy and Spain and spanned both the acute and convalescent phases of COVID-19. The prospective study material was composed of cDNA or gDNA derived from T cells, B-cell-depleted T cells, or PBMCs. Subjects who had been exposed to COVID-19, were actively infected with it, or had recovered from it provided the deeply sampled blood TCRbeta repertoires that made up the dataset. A freely available public database, intended as a resource for researchers studying the immune response to SARS-CoV-2, is where the repertoires were released. The samples were drawn from the first 160 participants of the ongoing ImmuneRACE study and from 1,254 subjects provided by 6 global collaborators. Sample metadata almost always included a de-identified subject ID, COVID-19 status, age in years and sex. Where available, HLA class I and class II types were obtained from metadata supplied by the sample provider rather than from assay-based typing. The research as a whole found: How much clinical and demographic metadata was included differed by source and by participant, and the metadata was provided uncurated.

TCRbeta CDR3 regions were amplified from genomic DNA using the immunoSEQ Assay, a bias-controlled multiplex PCR. Per the original workflow: Nucleated cell counts per sample were estimated from amplification of reference gene primers within the assay. Sequence reads were collapsed and filtered to measure the absolute abundance of every unique TCRbeta CDR3 rearrangement. For each sample, productive Simpson clonality was calculated as the square root of Simpson's diversity index over productive rearrangements. TCRdb stores this immuneACCESS table with in-frame sequences only. Part of the clones is absent; in the studies checked, under half of the shortfall reflects unresolved V genes, and no reason is known for the rest. That table is the source of V, J and clone size, and D and trimming were worked out from the DNA. Counted in this sample were tens of thousands of clones; about 91% of them appeared once. The leading ten clones occupy more than 40% of the sample.

Remarks on this clone: Its specific antigen is unknown. Base-call qualities are not available, and no considerably larger clone is one nucleotide away.

The trim is 2 bases for V and 2 bases for J, with a gap of 14 bases between the germline ends. According to the germline V gene (reference sequence), CDR1 reads SEHNR and CDR2 reads FQNEAQ. The CDR3 holds 16 amino acids from the cysteine to the phenylalanine. Of all the DNA, just the CDR3 is kept, 48 bases in frame from base 1. At one collaborating source in Seattle, patients were enrolled during active infection and were followed longitudinally through the course of disease. Each collaborating institution followed its own protocols to collect whole blood in K2EDTA tubes. For TCRbeta analysis, collaborators shipped samples as frozen whole blood, isolated PBMCs, or DNA extracted from either of those sample types.

Specimen: peripheral blood. The receptor's source is a woman aged 55-75 years with COVID-19, enrolled during active disease. The chain joins TRBV7-9 to TRBJ2-3, with no D gene named confidently. In nucleotide form, the sequence is TGTGCCAGCAGCTTATTTGTAAGCGTTTACACAGATACGCAGTATTTT. The translation is CASSLFVSVYTDTQYF. Full variable domain (CDR3 extended with the reference TRBV7-9 and TRBJ2-3 proteins): DTGVSQNPRHKITKRGQNVTFRCDPISEHNRLYWYRQTLGQGPEFLTYFQNEAQLEKSRLLSDRFSAERPKGSFSTLEIQRTEQGDSAMYLCASSLFVSVYTDTQYFGPGTRLTVL.